This is a list of T cell receptor beta chains from one sample in a study of CD8+CD57+ T cells in acquired aplastic anemia. MiXCR, applied by TCRdb to the reads, yields one record per CDR3 protein. Counted here are about 180,000 distinct CDR3 sequences, 48% occurring once; the ten biggest clones make up 10% to 15%. The sequenced sample was sorted CD4+, CD8+, or CD8+CD57+ T cells (not recorded which) from PBMCs. These receptors were collected from a human donor with aplastic anemia. Each CDR3 is given with its conserved first and last residue.

>TRBV27|TRBJ2-1|16
CASSPRTTSSYNEQFF
>TRBV4-2|TRBJ2-7|15
CASSPSGGAAYEQYF
>TRBV20-1|TRBJ1-1|14
CSARDQAGGTEAFF
>TRBV7-8|TRBJ2-1|12
CASSHQDNEQFF
>TRBV9|TRBJ2-5|14
CASSVGRGGETQYF
>TRBV12-3/TRBV12-4|TRBJ2-3|15
CASSQFGGGTDTQYF
>TRBV7-9|TRBJ2-3|11
CASSLRAPQYF
>TRBV2|TRBJ2-4|14
CASSPGQGANIQYF
>TRBV19|TRBJ1-2|14
CASRTGGTNYGYTF
>TRBV7-3|TRBJ2-5|13
CASSFRVLETQYF
>TRBV12-3/TRBV12-4|TRBJ2-2|15
CASSWGQANTGELFF
>TRBV4-1|TRBJ1-5|14
CASSPGQRAQPQHF
>TRBV11-2|TRBJ2-7|16
CASSLGLDTSANEQYF
>TRBV30|TRBJ2-2|16
CAWSVWRGVGTGELFF
>TRBV12-3/TRBV12-4|TRBJ2-2|11
CASSFTGELFF